The 28 T cell receptor beta chains in this list originate from one sample, sequenced in a study of blood T cell repertoires in COVID-19. The data were produced by immunoSEQ multiplex PCR, yet TCRdb's version contains in-frame clones alone and is incomplete. The sample has 380,000 or so clones, roughly 90% seen once; the top ten hold 0.95% to 1.5%. Specimen: peripheral blood. The receptors shown here come from a man in his forties or fifties with acute or convalescent COVID-19.

The V and J genes are TRBV5-5 and TRBJ2-4; D remains unclear. In germline, CDR1 is SGHKS, CDR2 YYEKEE (reference sequence). CDR3 length: 14 amino acids. V lost 6 bases and J lost 2, with 12 bases in between. CDR3: CASTAARTKNIQYF. CDR3 nucleotides: TGTGCCAGCACCGCGGCCAGAACCAAAAACATTCAGTACTTC.

This chain links TRBV27 with TRBJ2-7, with 8 bases that match TRBD2. Losses at the gene ends were 8 bases for V and 3 bases for J; bases not matched to a gene: 18. The CDR3 loop spans 17 amino acids. Germline assignment: CDR1 MNHEY and CDR2 SMNVEV (reference sequence). DNA for the CDR3: TGTGCCAGCGGTCCGCGGGGGGTACGGATTCCCTACTACGAGCAGTACTTC. It encodes CASGPRGVRIPYYEQYF.

As DNA, the CDR3 is TGCAGCGTCGCAGGATACTCCTACAATGAGCAGTTCTTC. It codes for CSVAGYSYNEQFF. This rearrangement joins TRBV29-1 to TRBJ2-1; D call uncertain. The CDR3 length is 13 residues. Germline-derived CDR1 and CDR2 are SQVTM and ANQGSEA. Trimming removed 6 bases at V and 0 bases at J, with 9 bases between.

Comment on this clone: Compared with germline, one end of the junction differs, possibly owing to a read error. The genes are TRBV7-7 and TRBJ2-7; 7 nucleotides agree with TRBD1. CDR1 and CDR2 (germline): SSHAT, FNYEAQ (reference sequence). This CDR3 is built from 13 residues. CDR3 region: CASSYRQGGEQYF. The CDR3 DNA is TGTGCTAGCAGCTACCGACAGGGTGGCGAGCAGTACTTC.

The CDR3 reads CASSGTGPNEQFF. The CDR3 DNA follows: TGTGCCAGCAGCGGGACAGGTCCCAATGAGCAGTTCTTC. The chain recombines TRBV9 with TRBJ2-1, with 7 bases fitting TRBD1. This CDR3 has 13 amino acids. The V and J ends lost 3 bases and 6 bases, in that order; junction bases with no gene match: 3. The V gene's germline CDR1 is SGDLS and CDR2 YYNGEE.

This chain connects TRBV5-1 to TRBJ2-5; D is perhaps TRBD2 (6 bases). The V gene lost 4 bases and the J gene lost 5 bases, with 18 bases spanning the gap. Germline V gene sequence: CDR1 SGHRS, CDR2 YFSETQ. This CDR3 comprises 15 residues. The CDR3 loop is CASSPVGTGGETQYF. Here the CDR3 DNA reads TGCGCCAGCAGCCCCGTAGGGACCGGAGGGGAGACCCAGTACTTC.

This chain uses TRBV11-2 with TRBJ2-3, with TRBD2 matching 7 bases. From germline, CDR1 is SGHAT and CDR2 FQNNGV. Trimming cost V 5 bases and J 0 bases; bases outside gene matches: 5. The CDR3 consists of 15 residues. The CDR3 sequence: CASSPSGTSTDTQYF. The CDR3 DNA follows: TGTGCCAGCAGCCCCAGCGGGACTAGCACAGATACGCAGTATTTT.

This clone was recorded only once. The chain employs TRBV5-1 and TRBJ1-4; 8 bases align to TRBD1. Per germline, CDR1 SGHRS and CDR2 YFSETQ. The V and J ends lost 3 bases and 6 bases, in that order; junction bases with no gene match: 4. This CDR3 is 14 amino acids long. The CDR3 nucleotides are TGCGCCAGCAGCTCCACAGGGGGGGATGAAAAACTGTTTTTT. Its translation is CASSSTGGDEKLFF.

The CDR3 nucleotides are TGTGCCATCAGTGACGCTCGGAGCACTGAAGCTTTCTTT. Its protein is CAISDARSTEAFF. The chain has TRBV10-3 and TRBJ1-1; D is uncertain. Trimming left V 3 bases short and J 4 bases short, with 9 bases between. The CDR3 covers 13 residues. Germline V gene data show CDR1 as ENHRY and CDR2 as SYGVKD.

J is TRBJ2-2 and V is TRBV9, with D uncertain. CDR1 is SGDLS and CDR2 is YYNGEE in the germline V gene. Deletions cut 3 bases from V and 2 bases from J, with 5 bases between. This CDR3 region has 13 residues. This chain's CDR3 is CASSAFNTGELFF. CDR3 bases: TGTGCCAGCAGCGCCTTTAACACCGGGGAGCTGTTTTTT.

The V call is TRBV5-1, the J call TRBJ1-6, with a tentative D call TRBD1 (6 bases). Germline V gene data show CDR1 as SGHRS and CDR2 as YFSETQ. The CDR3 contains 15 residues. The V end lost 0 bases, the J end lost 9 bases, and 13 bases lay between the germline ends. Here the CDR3 reads CASSLGSGAGSPLHF. As DNA, the CDR3 is TGCGCCAGCAGCTTGGGATCAGGGGCCGGTTCACCCCTCCACTTT. Full variable domain (outside the CDR3, taken from reference TRBV5-1 and TRBJ1-6): KAGVTQTPRYLIKTRGQQVTLSCSPISGHRSVSWYQQTPGQGLQFLFEYFSETQRNKGNFPGRFSGRQFSNSRSEMNVSTLELGDSALYLCASSLGSGAGSPLHFGNGTRLTVT.

The chain carries TRBV29-1 and TRBJ2-5; 10 bases map to TRBD2. The germline V gene encodes CDR1 SQVTM and CDR2 ANQGSEA. This CDR3 comprises 22 residues. V gave up 3 bases and J gave up 5 bases; unmatched junction bases: 30. The CDR3 is CSVDAWGGASGGPMVLPETQYF. The CDR3, as DNA: TGCAGCGTTGACGCGTGGGGAGGGGCTAGCGGGGGCCCCATGGTTCTCCCGGAGACCCAGTACTTC. The variable domain in full, completed from reference TRBV29-1 and TRBJ2-5, reads SAVISQKPSRDICQRGTSLTIQCQVDSQVTMMFWYRQQPGQSLTLIATANQGSEATYESGFVIDKFPISRPNLTFSTLTVSNMSPEDSSIYLCSVDAWGGASGGPMVLPETQYFGPGTRLLVL.

The chain uses TRBV6-5 and TRBJ2-5, with TRBD1 matching over 8 bases. CDR1 and CDR2 (germline): MNHEY, SVGAGI. The J segment lost 1 base and the V segment lost 8 bases, leaving 9 bases of the junction unmatched. The CDR3 spans 15 residues. CDR3 sequence: CASAPTGVGQETQYF. The CDR3 DNA is TGTGCCAGCGCCCCGACAGGGGTAGGCCAAGAGACCCAGTACTTC.

This chain links TRBV7-9 with TRBJ2-3, with TRBD2 matching over 7 bases. Losses at the gene ends were 5 bases for V and 3 bases for J; bases not matched to a gene: 8. The CDR3 consists of 15 residues. Germline CDR1 SEHNR, CDR2 FQNEAQ (reference sequence). The CDR3, as DNA: TGTGCCAGCAGCCCCTTGGCGGGAGCGACAGATACGCAGTATTTT. As protein: CASSPLAGATDTQYF.

V is TRBV27 and J is TRBJ2-1, with 9 bases identical to TRBD2. The CDR3 consists of 15 residues. With 5 bases clipped from V and 8 bases from J, the junction kept 10 bases outside the gene matches. The germline V gene has CDR1 MNHEY and CDR2 SMNVEV (reference sequence). The CDR3 loop is CASSQAGLAVDEQFF. The DNA for the CDR3 is TGTGCCAGCAGTCAGGCGGGACTAGCTGTTGATGAGCAGTTCTTC.

This rearrangement joins TRBV9 to TRBJ2-3; D is perhaps TRBD1 (5 bases). CDR3 size: 17 residues. Trimming cost V 3 bases and J 0 bases, with 17 bases left between them. Germline V gene data show CDR1 as SGDLS and CDR2 as YYNGEE. Here the CDR3 DNA reads TGTGCCAGCAGCGCAATCAACGACAGACCGAGCACAGATACGCAGTATTTT. Translation: CASSAINDRPSTDTQYF.

This clone has just a few counts. The chain recombines TRBV6-5 with TRBJ1-2; weak D call: TRBD1 (5 bases). Between the trimmed V and J ends, which lost 2 bases and 2 bases, there was a span of 6 bases. The CDR3 has 13 residues. The germline V gene encodes CDR1 MNHEY and CDR2 SVGAGI. This chain's CDR3 is CASSYGGNYGYTF. CDR3 nucleotide sequence: TGTGCCAGCAGTTACGGGGGGAACTATGGCTACACCTTC.

The chain carries TRBV28 and TRBJ2-1, with 9 bases aligning to TRBD2. The V gene end was trimmed by 5 bases and the J gene end by 6 bases; junction bases not matched to a gene: 11. CDR3 length equals 16 residues. Germline V CDR1 and CDR2: MDHEN, SYDVKM. CDR3 in amino acids: CASSLPSGVLTNEQFF. The CDR3 bases are TGTGCCAGCAGTCTCCCTAGCGGGGTCTTAACCAATGAGCAGTTCTTC.

The CDR3 DNA follows: TGCAGTCCTAACTCCCTAGCGGAACAAGAGACCCAGTACTTC. The encoded protein is CSPNSLAEQETQYF. V is TRBV29-1 and J is TRBJ2-5, with TRBD2 matching over 7 bases. This CDR3 is 14 amino acids long. CDR1 and CDR2 (germline): SQVTM, ANQGSEA.

The chain links TRBV7-2 to TRBJ2-1; possible D gene TRBD2, 6 bases. The CDR3 has 13 residues. The germline gives CDR1 SGHTA, CDR2 FQGNSA. With 2 bases removed from V and 10 bases from J, the gap between germline ends came to 12 bases. DNA for the CDR3: TGTGCCAGCAGCTTAAGGCAAGGAGGGGAGCAGTTCTTC. This encodes CASSLRQGGEQFF.

Comments on this clone: The final CDR3 position lacks the conserved phenylalanine or tryptophan, pointing to a likely read error. No DNA is shown, since the ends of the CDR3 on it are uncertain; the CDR3 is the one TCRdb lists. V and J are TRBV5-5 and TRBJ1-2. The CDR3 is 15 residues long, ends included. Germline-derived CDR1 and CDR2 are SGHKS and YYEKEE (reference sequence). The CDR3 loop is CASIPSGVANYGFTL.

The chain recombines TRBV5-4 with TRBJ1-4, with a possible D match to TRBD1 (5 bases). Germline assignment: CDR1 SGHNT and CDR2 YYREEE (reference sequence). The CDR3 consists of 15 residues. Trimming removed 0 bases from V and 8 bases from J, with 14 bases in between. In nucleotides, the CDR3 is TGTGCCAGCAGCTTGGCCGGGGGGATAAGAGAAAAACTGTTTTTT. Translation: CASSLAGGIREKLFF.

As concerns this clone: A read error may account for a junction end that differs from germline. This rearrangement joins TRBV7-7 to TRBJ1-1; D not certain. From germline, CDR1 is SSHAT and CDR2 FNYEAQ (reference sequence). The CDR3 covers 13 residues. CDR3 sequence reads: CASSLGVDTEAFF. In nucleotides, the CDR3 is TGTGCTAGCAGCTTAGGAGTGGACACTGAAGCTTTCTTT. Full variable domain (outside the CDR3, taken from reference TRBV7-7 and TRBJ1-1): GAGVSQSPRYKVTKRGQDVTLRCDPISSHATLYWYQQALGQGPEFLTYFNYEAQPDKSGLPSDRFSAERPEGSISTLTIQRTEQRDSAMYRCASSLGVDTEAFFGQGTRLTVV.

The chain uses TRBV15 and TRBJ1-5; 8 bases agree with TRBD1. V was pared by 8 bases and J by 5 bases, with 11 bases of the junction left unmatched. The CDR3 contains 15 residues. The germline CDR1 and CDR2 sequences are LNHNV and YYDKDF (reference sequence). In nucleotides, the CDR3 is TGTGCCACCTCTCCGGGACAGGTCTTCGATCAGCCCCAGCATTTT. It encodes CATSPGQVFDQPQHF.

This sequence joins TRBV19 and TRBJ1-1, with D unresolved. Germline-derived CDR1 and CDR2 are LNHDA and SQIVND (reference sequence). This CDR3 region has 15 residues. The V end lost 3 bases, the J end lost 0 bases, and 11 bases lay between the germline ends. The CDR3, as DNA: TGTGCCAGTAGTATGAATGAGGACTTGAACACTGAAGCTTTCTTT. Its protein product is CASSMNEDLNTEAFF.

This clone has a handful of counts. The J gene is TRBJ2-7, the V gene TRBV4-3, with D possibly matching TRBD2 (5 bases). This CDR3 comprises 14 residues. Per the germline V gene, CDR1 is LGHNA and CDR2 is YSLEER. Trimming shortened V by 1 base and J by 3 bases, and 10 bases separated the two germline ends. The CDR3 DNA sequence: TGCGCCAGCAGCCAAGCCCCGGGGAACTACGAGCAGTACTTC. Amino acid sequence: CASSQAPGNYEQYF.

The chain carries TRBV4-1 and TRBJ2-7; 9 bases align to TRBD2. In germline, CDR1 is MGHRA, CDR2 YSYEKL. V was clipped by 5 bases and J by 4 bases; unmatched bases: 12. The CDR3 sequence is 16 residues long. In DNA, the CDR3 is TGCGCCAGCAGCTATCAGGGGCTAGCGGGACAATACGAGCAGTACTTC. Protein: CASSYQGLAGQYEQYF.

This rearrangement joins TRBV18 to TRBJ1-2; 7 bases map to TRBD1. Germline assignment: CDR1 KGHSH and CDR2 LQKENI. J gave up 6 bases and V 3 bases, and 1 base lay outside the gene matches. The CDR3 is made up of 12 amino acids. As DNA, the CDR3 is TGTGCCAGCTCACCGGGACAGAATGGCTACACCTTC. Translation gives CASSPGQNGYTF.